Below are 12 T cell receptor beta chains sequenced from a single sample in a study of T cells after posttransplantation cyclophosphamide. Produced via immunoSEQ multiplex PCR; TCRdb's table is partial and in-frame only. The profile covers tens of thousands of clones, with roughly 93% appearing a single time and about 3% taken by the ten largest. Sequenced: PBMCs. The receptors here all came from a woman aged 25 to 39 in good health and a related stem cell transplant donor.

V usage is TRBV5-6 and J usage is TRBJ2-3; D is tentatively TRBD1 or TRBD2 (5 bases each). The length of the CDR3 is 15 residues. Looked up from germline, CDR1 is SGHDT and CDR2 is YYEEEE. V was trimmed by 0 bases and J by 2 bases, leaving 10 bases between them. The CDR3 is CASSLGGALTDTQYF. Written as DNA, the CDR3 is TGTGCCAGCAGCTTGGGAGGGGCTCTCACAGATACGCAGTATTTT.

The chain employs TRBV7-7 and TRBJ2-5, with D unresolved. Deletions cut 2 bases from V and 2 bases from J, with 9 bases between. CDR1 and CDR2 (germline): SSHAT, FNYEAQ (reference sequence). The CDR3 runs to 14 residues. CDR3 sequence (DNA): TGTGCCAGCAGCTTACTTGGCAAACAAGAGACCCAGTACTTC. Encoded protein: CASSLLGKQETQYF.

This clone was found once. The CDR3 is CASSAAGRGGIKAFF. The CDR3, as DNA: TGTGCCAGCAGCGCGGCGGGCAGGGGAGGGATTAAAGCTTTCTTT. The gene calls are TRBV9 and TRBJ1-1; D possibly corresponds to TRBD1 (6 bases). Germline lookup yields CDR1 SGDLS and CDR2 YYNGEE. The CDR3 covers 15 residues. With 3 bases removed from V and 9 bases from J, the gap between germline ends came to 21 bases.

The gene calls are TRBV7-2 and TRBJ1-2; D may be TRBD1 (6 bases). Per germline, CDR1 SGHTA and CDR2 FQGNSA. Trimming shortened V by 5 bases and J by 4 bases, and 11 bases separated the two germline ends. The CDR3 is 13 residues long. CDR3 sequence (DNA): TGTGCCAGCAGCCCGGACAGTCTCTATGGCTACACCTTC. It is translated as CASSPDSLYGYTF.

The V gene is TRBV11-2, the J gene TRBJ2-3; 14 bases are a match to TRBD2. The V segment lost 5 bases and the J segment 1 base; nucleotides outside the gene matches: 11. Looked up from germline, CDR1 is SGHAT and CDR2 is FQNNGV. The length of the CDR3 is 19 residues. The CDR3 loop reads CASSGRTSGGPEGTDTQYF. The DNA for the CDR3 is TGTGCCAGCAGCGGGCGGACTAGCGGGGGGCCAGAGGGCACAGATACGCAGTATTTT.

V usage is TRBV5-1 and J usage is TRBJ1-1; D is perhaps TRBD1 (5 bases). CDR1 is SGHRS and CDR2 is YFSETQ in the germline V gene. The germline V and J ends were trimmed by 0 bases and 4 bases, with 13 bases remaining between them. The CDR3 is 15 amino acids. The CDR3 nucleotides read TGCGCCAGCAGCTTGGTCGCAGGGAGGCCCACTGAAGCTTTCTTT. Protein product: CASSLVAGRPTEAFF.

This chain uses TRBV7-8 with TRBJ1-1; no definite D call. This CDR3 contains 11 residues. Germline V lookup: CDR1 SGHVS, CDR2 FQNEAQ. V lost 8 bases and J lost 11, with 15 bases in between. Here the CDR3 DNA reads TGTGCCAGCGGAATCGACCAATCGGCTTTCTTT. The encoded protein is CASGIDQSAFF.

This chain links TRBV19 with TRBJ1-5; D gene unclear. The CDR3 is 15 residues long. From germline, CDR1 is LNHDA and CDR2 SQIVND (reference sequence). Trimming took off 3 bases at V and 1 base at J, with 10 bases between the two ends. CDR3 protein: CASSIQTWSNQPQHF. As DNA, the CDR3 is TGTGCCAGTAGTATTCAGACGTGGAGCAATCAGCCCCAGCATTTT.

The chain carries TRBV10-3 and TRBJ2-7, with 10 positions matching TRBD2. The CDR3 has 14 amino acids. V shed 6 bases and J 5 bases; nucleotides not matched to a gene: 7. CDR1 ENHRY and CDR2 SYGVKD come from the germline V gene. The CDR3 bases are TGTGCCATCAGCGGGACTAGCGATAAAAACGAGCAGTACTTC. Its translation is CAISGTSDKNEQYF.

In this sample, this clone turned up once. This chain uses TRBV23-1 with TRBJ1-1; D remains ambiguous. TRBV23-1 is designated an ORF whose function remains uncertain. This CDR3 is 11 amino acids long. V was clipped by 9 bases and J by 2 bases, with 7 bases between them. In DNA, the CDR3 is TGCGCCAGTCAGGATAACACTGAAGCTTTCTTT. It encodes CASQDNTEAFF.

This clone was observed a few times. This chain joins TRBV7-9 and TRBJ1-1; D uncertain. V was shortened by 1 base and J by 0 bases, with 3 bases between the two germline ends. The CDR3 covers 13 residues. Germline lookup yields CDR1 SEHNR and CDR2 FQNEAQ (reference sequence). CDR3 residues: CASSLDMNTEAFF. CDR3 DNA sequence: TGTGCCAGCAGCTTAGATATGAACACTGAAGCTTTCTTT. Based on the CDR3 plus reference TRBV7-9 and TRBJ1-1, the full variable domain is DTGVSQNPRHKITKRGQNVTFRCDPISEHNRLYWYRQTLGQGPEFLTYFQNEAQLEKSRLLSDRFSAERPKGSFSTLEIQRTEQGDSAMYLCASSLDMNTEAFFGQGTRLTVV.

This chain links TRBV2 with TRBJ1-6; D possibly corresponds to TRBD1 (6 bases). CDR1 is SNHLY and CDR2 is FYNNEI in the germline V gene. The CDR3 totals 11 residues. Trimming stripped 6 bases from V and 10 bases from J, with 7 bases between. The CDR3 reads CASRGGSPLHF. CDR3 bases: TGTGCCAGCAGGGGGGGCTCACCCCTCCACTTT.